The 12 T cell receptor beta chains below come from one sample, sequenced in a study of CD8+ T cells in alopecia areata. As the sequencing template, cDNA was produced by extracting RNA and reverse transcribing it. The table came from immunoSEQ multiplex PCR; TCRdb's copy has only in-frame clones and leaves some out. The sample shows about 220,000 clones, about 58% of them seen only once. Regarding treatment: oral pan-JAK inhibitor, 5-10 mg twice daily. Here the sequenced sample was CD4+ T cells sorted from blood, taken at week 4, from a patient treated with tofacitinib. Receptors were obtained from a human donor with alopecia areata.

This clone came up a few times. V gene TRBV4-3 combines with J gene TRBJ2-2, with TRBD2 matching 11 bases. The CDR3 totals 16 residues. The germline gives CDR1 LGHNA, CDR2 YSLEER. The J segment lost 4 bases and the V segment lost 1 base, leaving 2 bases of the junction unmatched. The CDR3 reads CASSQVSGGATGELFF. CDR3 coding DNA: TGCGCCAGCAGCCAAGTTAGCGGGGGGGCCACCGGGGAGCTGTTTTTT.

V usage is TRBV30 and J usage is TRBJ1-2, with 7 nucleotides matching TRBD1. CDR3 length: 13 amino acids. CDR1 and CDR2 from the germline V gene are GTSNPN and SVGIG (reference sequence). V lost 2 bases and J lost 9; bases outside the gene matches: 9. CDR3 sequence (DNA): TGTGCCTGGAGTATCTCCAGGGACAGAAGCTACACCTTC. Translated, it gives CAWSISRDRSYTF.

V gene TRBV9 combines with J gene TRBJ2-5; the match to TRBD2 covers 7 bases. CDR3 length equals 15 residues. J lost 5 bases, V lost 0 bases, and 7 bases had no gene match. CDR1 SGDLS and CDR2 YYNGEE come from the germline V gene. Here the CDR3 reads CASSVGLAAGETQYF. Here the CDR3 DNA reads TGTGCCAGCAGCGTAGGCCTAGCGGCGGGTGAGACCCAGTACTTC.

The chain carries TRBV29-1 and TRBJ1-5; tentatively, D is TRBD1 (6 bases). Trimming left V 7 bases short and J 3 bases short, with 10 bases between. CDR3 length: 12 amino acids. CDR1 SQVTM and CDR2 ANQGSEA come from the germline V gene. The CDR3 is CSAGQPNQPQHF. In nucleotides, the CDR3 is TGCAGCGCAGGACAGCCCAATCAGCCCCAGCATTTT.

Regarding this clone: At the DNA level, this CDR3 is encoded by other sequences in the same sample as well. V and J are TRBV29-1 and TRBJ2-3, with D perhaps assigned TRBD1 or TRBD2 (5 bases each). The V end was cut by 6 bases, the J end by 2 bases, with 6 bases between. This CDR3 comprises 11 residues. The germline gives CDR1 SQVTM, CDR2 ANQGSEA. CDR3 in DNA: TGCAGCGTGGGGACCACAGATACGCAGTATTTT. Translating it yields CSVGTTDTQYF.

Only a few counts were recorded for this clone. The genes are TRBV5-1 and TRBJ2-7; 9 bases align to TRBD1. CDR1 and CDR2 from the germline V gene are SGHRS and YFSETQ. J lost 7 bases, V lost 0 bases, and 5 bases had no gene match. The CDR3 sequence is 14 residues long. The CDR3 DNA reads TGCGCCAGCAGCTTGGACCCGACAGGGGGTGAGCAGTACTTC. This codes for CASSLDPTGGEQYF.

This clone was seen more than once but under ten times. This chain connects TRBV6-5 to TRBJ2-4; D is perhaps TRBD1 or TRBD2 (6 bases each). Deletions cut 6 bases from V and 9 bases from J, with 15 bases between. The CDR3 length is 13 residues. The germline V gene encodes CDR1 MNHEY and CDR2 SVGAGI. The CDR3 loop is CASREGGETIQYF. In DNA, the CDR3 is TGTGCCAGCAGGGAGGGGGGTGAAACCATTCAGTACTTC.

The chain joins TRBV13 to TRBJ2-7, with TRBD2 matching 7 bases. The length of the CDR3 is 15 residues. CDR1 and CDR2 from the germline V gene are PRHDT and FYEKMQ (reference sequence). V shed 5 bases, J shed 1 base, and the junction held 8 bases outside the gene matches. CDR3 in amino acids: CASSVQRGRSYEQYF. CDR3 sequence (DNA): TGTGCCAGCAGCGTCCAGCGGGGAAGGTCCTACGAGCAGTACTTC.

This chain links TRBV11-3 with TRBJ1-1; 8 bases are shared with TRBD1. In germline, CDR1 is SGHNT, CDR2 YENEEA. V lost 3 bases and J lost 4; bases outside the gene matches: 7. The CDR3 has 15 amino acids. Here the CDR3 DNA reads TGTGCCAGCAGCTTCGGACAGGGCGAGAGCACTGAAGCTTTCTTT. It codes for CASSFGQGESTEAFF.

The V call is TRBV10-1, the J call TRBJ2-3; D remains ambiguous. This CDR3 is 14 amino acids long. The ends were cut back, 5 bases at V and 0 bases at J, with 9 bases in the middle. Germline-derived CDR1 and CDR2 are WNHNN and SYGVQD (reference sequence). As DNA, the CDR3 is TGCGCCAGCAGTCTTACGACTAGCACAGATACGCAGTATTTT. This sequence encodes CASSLTTSTDTQYF.

The chain links TRBV25-1 to TRBJ1-1; no reliable D call. The germline V and J ends were trimmed by 3 bases and 0 bases, with 14 bases remaining between them. The CDR3 totals 16 residues. The germline V gene has CDR1 MGHDK and CDR2 SYGVNS. The CDR3 DNA is TGTGCCAGCAGTGATGGGCTCTTCGGGATGAACACTGAAGCTTTCTTT. This encodes CASSDGLFGMNTEAFF.

V usage is TRBV30 and J usage is TRBJ2-2; D unresolved. Per the germline V gene, CDR1 is GTSNPN and CDR2 is SVGIG (reference sequence). The CDR3 loop spans 13 amino acids. The germline V and J ends were trimmed by 0 bases and 4 bases, with 6 bases remaining between them. The CDR3 loop is CAWSVQITGELFF. DNA for the CDR3: TGTGCCTGGAGTGTACAGATCACCGGGGAGCTGTTTTTT. The whole variable domain, filled in from reference TRBV30 and TRBJ2-2, reads SQTIHQWPATLVQPVGSPLSLECTVEGTSNPNLYWYRQAAGRGLQLLFYSVGIGQISSEVPQNLSASRPQDRQFILSSKKLLLSDSGFYLCAWSVQITGELFFGEGSRLTVL.